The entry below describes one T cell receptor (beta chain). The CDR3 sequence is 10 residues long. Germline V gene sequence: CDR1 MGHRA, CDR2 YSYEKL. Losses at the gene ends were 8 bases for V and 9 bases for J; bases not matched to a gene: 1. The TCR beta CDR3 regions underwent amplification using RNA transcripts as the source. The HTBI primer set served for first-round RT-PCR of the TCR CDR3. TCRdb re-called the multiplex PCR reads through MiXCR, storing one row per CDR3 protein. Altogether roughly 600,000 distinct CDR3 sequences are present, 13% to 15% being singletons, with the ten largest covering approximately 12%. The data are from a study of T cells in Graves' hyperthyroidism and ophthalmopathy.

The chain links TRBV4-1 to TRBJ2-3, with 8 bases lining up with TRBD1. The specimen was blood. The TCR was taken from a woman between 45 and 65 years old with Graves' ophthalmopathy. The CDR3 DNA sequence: TGCGCCAGCGGGGACAGGACGCAGTATTTT. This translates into CASGDRTQYF.